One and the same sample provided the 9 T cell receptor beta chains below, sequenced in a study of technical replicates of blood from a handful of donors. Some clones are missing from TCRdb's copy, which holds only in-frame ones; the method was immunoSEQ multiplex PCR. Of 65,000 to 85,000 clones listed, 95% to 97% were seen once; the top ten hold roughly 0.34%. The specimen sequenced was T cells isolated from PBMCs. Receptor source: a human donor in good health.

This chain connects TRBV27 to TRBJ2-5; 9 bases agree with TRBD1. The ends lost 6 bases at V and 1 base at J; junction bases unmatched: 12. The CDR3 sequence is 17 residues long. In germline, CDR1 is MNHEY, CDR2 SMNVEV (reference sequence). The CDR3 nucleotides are TGTGCCAGCAGCCATTTCCCGGGACAGGGTTTCCAAGAGACCCAGTACTTC. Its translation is CASSHFPGQGFQETQYF.

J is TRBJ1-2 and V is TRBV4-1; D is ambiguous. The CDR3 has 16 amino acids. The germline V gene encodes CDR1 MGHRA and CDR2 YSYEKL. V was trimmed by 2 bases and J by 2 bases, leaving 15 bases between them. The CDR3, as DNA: TGCGCCAGCAGCCAAAGCGGGGAGGAGGCGAACTATGGCTACACCTTC. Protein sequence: CASSQSGEEANYGYTF.

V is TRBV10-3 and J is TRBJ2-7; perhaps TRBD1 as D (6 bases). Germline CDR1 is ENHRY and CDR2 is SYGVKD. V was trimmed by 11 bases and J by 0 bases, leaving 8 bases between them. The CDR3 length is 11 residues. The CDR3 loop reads CASGHSYEQYF. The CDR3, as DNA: TGTGCCTCGGGACACTCCTACGAGCAGTACTTC.

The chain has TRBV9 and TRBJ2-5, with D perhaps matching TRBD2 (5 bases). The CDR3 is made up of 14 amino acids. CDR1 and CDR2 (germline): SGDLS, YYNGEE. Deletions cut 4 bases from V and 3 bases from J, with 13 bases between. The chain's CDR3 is CASSFGVGEETQYF. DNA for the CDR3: TGTGCCAGCAGCTTCGGGGTTGGGGAAGAGACCCAGTACTTC.

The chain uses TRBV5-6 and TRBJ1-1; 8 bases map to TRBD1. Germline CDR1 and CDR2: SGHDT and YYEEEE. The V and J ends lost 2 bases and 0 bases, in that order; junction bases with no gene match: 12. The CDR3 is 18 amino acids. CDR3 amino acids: CASSFLHPQGVMNTEAFF. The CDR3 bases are TGTGCCAGCAGCTTCCTACATCCACAGGGGGTCATGAACACTGAAGCTTTCTTT.

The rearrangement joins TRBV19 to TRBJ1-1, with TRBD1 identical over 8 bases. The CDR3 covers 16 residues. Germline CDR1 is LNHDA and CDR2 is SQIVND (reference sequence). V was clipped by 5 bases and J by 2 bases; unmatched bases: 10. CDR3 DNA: TGTGCCAGTAGTGCAGGGACAGGAGAAGTTAACACTGAAGCTTTCTTT. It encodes CASSAGTGEVNTEAFF.

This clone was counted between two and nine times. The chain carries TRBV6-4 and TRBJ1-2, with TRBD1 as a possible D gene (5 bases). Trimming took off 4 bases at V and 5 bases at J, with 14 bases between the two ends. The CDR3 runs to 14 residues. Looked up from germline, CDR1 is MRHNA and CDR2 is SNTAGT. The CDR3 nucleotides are TGTGCCAGCAGTGTGGAGGGGCAGGGTTATGGCTACACCTTC. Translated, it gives CASSVEGQGYGYTF.

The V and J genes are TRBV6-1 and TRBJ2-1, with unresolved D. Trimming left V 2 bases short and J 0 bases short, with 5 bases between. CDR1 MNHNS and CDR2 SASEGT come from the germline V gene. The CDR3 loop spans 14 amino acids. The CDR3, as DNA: TGTGCCAGCAGTGAACTAAGCTCCTACAATGAGCAGTTCTTC. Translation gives CASSELSSYNEQFF.

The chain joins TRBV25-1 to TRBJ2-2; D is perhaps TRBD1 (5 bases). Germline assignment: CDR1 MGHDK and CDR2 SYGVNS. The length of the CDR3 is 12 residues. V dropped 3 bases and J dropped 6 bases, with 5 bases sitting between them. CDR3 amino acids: CASSDRAGELFF. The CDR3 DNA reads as TGTGCCAGCAGTGACAGGGCCGGGGAGCTGTTTTTT.